The entry below describes one T cell receptor beta chain. Profiled with immunoSEQ multiplex PCR; TCRdb holds only in-frame clones, not every one. The profile covers tens of thousands of clones, with approximately 86% appearing a single time and 23% taken by the ten largest. This entry is derived from a study of neoadjuvant nivolumab and ipilimumab in lung cancer. The clonotype originates from an adult with non-small cell lung cancer. Sequencing was performed on peripheral blood, taken before neoadjuvant nivolumab, alone or with ipilimumab.

CDR3 DNA sequence: TGTGCCAGCAGCCGCGGGACTAGCGGGCTCCAAGAGACCCAGTACTTC. It specifies CASSRGTSGLQETQYF. The chain joins TRBV11-2 to TRBJ2-5; 12 nucleotides line up with TRBD2. The CDR3 length is 16 residues. V was pared by 5 bases and J by 1 base, with 5 bases of the junction left unmatched. Germline V gene data show CDR1 as SGHAT and CDR2 as FQNNGV.